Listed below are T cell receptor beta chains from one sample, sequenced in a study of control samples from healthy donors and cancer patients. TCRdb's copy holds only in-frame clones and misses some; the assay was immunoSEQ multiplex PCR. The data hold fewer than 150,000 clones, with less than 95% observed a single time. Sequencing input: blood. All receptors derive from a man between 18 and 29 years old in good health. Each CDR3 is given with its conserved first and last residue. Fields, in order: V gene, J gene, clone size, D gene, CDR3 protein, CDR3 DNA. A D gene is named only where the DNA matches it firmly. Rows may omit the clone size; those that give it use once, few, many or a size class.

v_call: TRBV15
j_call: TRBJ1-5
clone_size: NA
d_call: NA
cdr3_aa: CATSRDWDPQHF
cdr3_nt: TGTGCCACCAGCAGAGATTGGGACCCCCAGCATTTT

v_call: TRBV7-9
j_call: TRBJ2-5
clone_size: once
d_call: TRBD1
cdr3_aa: CASRRDRGRGETQYF
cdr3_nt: TGTGCCAGCAGGCGGGACAGGGGAAGGGGAGAGACCCAGTACTTC

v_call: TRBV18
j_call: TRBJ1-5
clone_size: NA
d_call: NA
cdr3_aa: CASSPTLDQPQHF
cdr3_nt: TGTGCCAGCTCACCAACCCTGGATCAGCCCCAGCATTTT

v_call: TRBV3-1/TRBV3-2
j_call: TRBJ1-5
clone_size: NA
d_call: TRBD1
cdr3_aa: CASSQEGQGRGQPQHF
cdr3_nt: TGTGCCAGCAGCCAAGAGGGACAGGGGAGAGGACAGCCCCAGCATTTT

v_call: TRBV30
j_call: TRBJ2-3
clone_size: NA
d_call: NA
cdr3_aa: CAWSGTAYLPDTQYF
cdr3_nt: TGTGCCTGGAGTGGCACGGCATATCTACCAGATACGCAGTATTTT

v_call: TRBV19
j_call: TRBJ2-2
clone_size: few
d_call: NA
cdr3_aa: CASSISGAGNAGSGELFF
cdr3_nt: TGTGCCAGTAGTATAAGCGGAGCGGGCAATGCCGGTTCCGGGGAGCTGTTTTTT

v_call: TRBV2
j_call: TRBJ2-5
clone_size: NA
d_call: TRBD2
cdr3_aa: CASSERWLAGGPWETQYF
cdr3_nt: TGTGCCAGCAGTGAACGGTGGCTAGCGGGGGGGCCTTGGGAGACCCAGTACTTC

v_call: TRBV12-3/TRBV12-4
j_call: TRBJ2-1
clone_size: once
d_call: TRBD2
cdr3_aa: CASSQGGVEFF
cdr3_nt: TGTGCCAGCAGTCAGGGAGGGGTGGAGTTCTTC

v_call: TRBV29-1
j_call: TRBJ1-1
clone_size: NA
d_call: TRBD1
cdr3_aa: CSVSRLYTGGSTEAFF
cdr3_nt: TGCAGCGTCTCCCGACTCTATACAGGGGGGAGCACTGAAGCTTTCTTT

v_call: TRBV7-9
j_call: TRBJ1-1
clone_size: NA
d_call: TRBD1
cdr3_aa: CASSLEAGGMNTEAFF
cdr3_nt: TGTGCCAGCAGCTTAGAGGCAGGGGGCATGAACACTGAAGCTTTCTTT

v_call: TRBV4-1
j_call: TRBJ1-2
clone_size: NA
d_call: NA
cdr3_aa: CASSRLYGPNNYGYTF
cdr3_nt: TGCGCCAGCAGCCGGTTGTATGGTCCAAATAACTATGGCTACACCTTC

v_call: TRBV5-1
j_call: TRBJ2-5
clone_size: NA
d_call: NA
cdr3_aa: CASSPSSQETQYF
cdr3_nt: TGCGCCAGCAGCCCGTCCTCCCAAGAGACCCAGTACTTC

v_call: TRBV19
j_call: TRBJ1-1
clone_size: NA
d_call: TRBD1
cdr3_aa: CASSIAINRGNTEAFF
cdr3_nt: TGTGCCAGTAGTATAGCTATAAACAGGGGGAACACTGAAGCTTTCTTT

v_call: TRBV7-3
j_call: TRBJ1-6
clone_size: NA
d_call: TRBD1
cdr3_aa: CASSLDRVNSPLHF
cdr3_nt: TGTGCCAGCAGCCTGGACAGGGTTAATTCACCCCTCCACTTT

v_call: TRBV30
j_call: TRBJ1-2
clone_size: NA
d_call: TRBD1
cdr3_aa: CAWIDRGYGYTF
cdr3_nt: TGTGCCTGGATCGACAGGGGCTATGGCTACACCTTC

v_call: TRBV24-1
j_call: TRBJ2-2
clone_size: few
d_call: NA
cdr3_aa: CATSDPKISGELFF
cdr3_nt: TGTGCCACCAGTGATCCGAAGATCTCCGGGGAGCTGTTTTTT

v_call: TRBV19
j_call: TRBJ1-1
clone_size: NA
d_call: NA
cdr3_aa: CASSMTPGGNTEAFF
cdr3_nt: TGTGCCAGTAGTATGACCCCCGGAGGGAACACTGAAGCTTTCTTT

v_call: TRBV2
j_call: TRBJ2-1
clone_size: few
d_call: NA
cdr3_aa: CASRTVEGVNYNEQFF
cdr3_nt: TGTGCCAGCAGGACGGTGGAGGGGGTAAACTACAATGAGCAGTTCTTC

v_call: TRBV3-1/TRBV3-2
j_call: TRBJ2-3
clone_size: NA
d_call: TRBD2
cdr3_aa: CASSHRRSGTRVPGDTQYF
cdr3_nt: TGTGCCAGCAGCCACCGCCGGTCGGGGACTAGAGTCCCGGGGGATACGCAGTATTTT

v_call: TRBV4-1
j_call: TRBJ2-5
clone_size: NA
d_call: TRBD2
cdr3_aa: CASSQDERGGRETQYF
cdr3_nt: TGCGCCAGCAGCCAAGATGAGCGGGGGGGCCGAGAGACCCAGTACTTC

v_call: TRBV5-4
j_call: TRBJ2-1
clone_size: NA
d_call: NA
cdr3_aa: CASSLFLGYNEQFF
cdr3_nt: TGTGCCAGCAGCTTGTTTCTGGGCTACAATGAGCAGTTCTTC